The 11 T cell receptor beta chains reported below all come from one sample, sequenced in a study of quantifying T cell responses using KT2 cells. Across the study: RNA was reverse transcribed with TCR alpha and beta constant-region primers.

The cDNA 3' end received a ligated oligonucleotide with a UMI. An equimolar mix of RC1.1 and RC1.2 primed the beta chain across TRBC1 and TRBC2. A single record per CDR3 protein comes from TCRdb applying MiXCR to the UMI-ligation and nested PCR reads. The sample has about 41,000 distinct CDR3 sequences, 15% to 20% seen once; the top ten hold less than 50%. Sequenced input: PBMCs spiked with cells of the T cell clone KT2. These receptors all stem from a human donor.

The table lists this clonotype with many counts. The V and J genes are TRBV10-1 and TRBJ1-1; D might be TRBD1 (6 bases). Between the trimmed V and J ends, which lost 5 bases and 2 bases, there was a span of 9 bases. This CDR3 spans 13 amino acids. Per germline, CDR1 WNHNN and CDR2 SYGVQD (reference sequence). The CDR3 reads CASSMDSNTEAFF. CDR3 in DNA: TGCGCCAGCAGTATGGACAGTAACACTGAAGCTTTCTTT.

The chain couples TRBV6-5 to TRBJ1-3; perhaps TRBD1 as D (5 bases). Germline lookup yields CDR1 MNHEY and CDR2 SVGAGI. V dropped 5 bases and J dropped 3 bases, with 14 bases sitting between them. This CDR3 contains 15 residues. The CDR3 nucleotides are TGTGCCAGCAGTCGATACAGGCGTGTTGGAAACACCATATATTTT. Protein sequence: CASSRYRRVGNTIYF.

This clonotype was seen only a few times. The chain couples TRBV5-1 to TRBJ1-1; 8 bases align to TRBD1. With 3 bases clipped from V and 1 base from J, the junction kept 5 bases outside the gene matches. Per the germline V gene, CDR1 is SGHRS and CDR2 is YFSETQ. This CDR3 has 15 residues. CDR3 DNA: TGCGCCAGCAGCTCAGGACAGGGTTCGAACACTGAAGCTTTCTTT. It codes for CASSSGQGSNTEAFF.

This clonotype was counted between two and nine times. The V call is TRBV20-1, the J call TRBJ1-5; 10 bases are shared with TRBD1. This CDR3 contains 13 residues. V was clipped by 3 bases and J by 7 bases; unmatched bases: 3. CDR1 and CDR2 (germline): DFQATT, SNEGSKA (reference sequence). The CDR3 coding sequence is TGCAGTGCTAGGACAGGGGGCGGGCAGCCCCAGCATTTT. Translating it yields CSARTGGGQPQHF.

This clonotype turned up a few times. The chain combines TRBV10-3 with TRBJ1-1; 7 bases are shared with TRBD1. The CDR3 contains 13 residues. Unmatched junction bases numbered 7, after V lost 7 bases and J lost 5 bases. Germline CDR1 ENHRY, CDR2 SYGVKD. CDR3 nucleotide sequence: TGTGCCATCACTGTGGCAGGGGGGACTGAAGCTTTCTTT. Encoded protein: CAITVAGGTEAFF.

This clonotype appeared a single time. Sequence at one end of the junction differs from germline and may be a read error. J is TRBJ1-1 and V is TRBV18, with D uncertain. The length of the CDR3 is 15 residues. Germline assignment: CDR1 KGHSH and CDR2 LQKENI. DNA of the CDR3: TGTGCCAGCTCATCACCATCCGCGCCCTCAAGGACGGCTTTCTTT. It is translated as CASSSPSAPSRTAFF.

CDR3 sequence: CSVEAPTGGEWGETQYF. In DNA form, the CDR3 reads TGCAGCGTTGAAGCCCCGACAGGGGGCGAATGGGGAGAGACCCAGTACTTC. V and J are TRBV29-1 and TRBJ2-5; TRBD1 aligns across 10 bases. This CDR3 contains 17 residues. Germline V lookup: CDR1 SQVTM, CDR2 ANQGSEA. V dropped 1 base and J dropped 4; count of bases not matched to a gene: 12.

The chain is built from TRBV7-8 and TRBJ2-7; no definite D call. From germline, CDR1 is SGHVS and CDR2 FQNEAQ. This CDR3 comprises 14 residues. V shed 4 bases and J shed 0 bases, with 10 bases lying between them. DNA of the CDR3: TGTGCCAGCAGCTACCGGCGAAACTCCTACGAGCAGTACTTC. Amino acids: CASSYRRNSYEQYF.

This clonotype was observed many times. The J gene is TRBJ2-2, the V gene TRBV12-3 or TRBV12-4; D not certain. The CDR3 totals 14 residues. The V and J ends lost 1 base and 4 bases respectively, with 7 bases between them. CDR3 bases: TGTGCCAGCAGTTTAGGTCGGCGCACCGGGGAGCTGTTTTTT. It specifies CASSLGRRTGELFF.

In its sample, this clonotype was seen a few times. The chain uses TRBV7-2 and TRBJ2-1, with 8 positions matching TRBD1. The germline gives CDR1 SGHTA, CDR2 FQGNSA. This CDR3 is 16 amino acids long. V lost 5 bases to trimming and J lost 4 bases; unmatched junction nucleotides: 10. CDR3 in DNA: TGTGCCAGCAGCGTCTCGACAGGGGTGGGTTACAATGAGCAGTTCTTC. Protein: CASSVSTGVGYNEQFF.

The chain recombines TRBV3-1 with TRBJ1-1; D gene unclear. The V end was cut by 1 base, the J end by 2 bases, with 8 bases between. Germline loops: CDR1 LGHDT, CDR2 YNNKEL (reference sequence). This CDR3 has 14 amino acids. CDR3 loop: CASSQGLGNTEAFF. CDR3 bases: TGTGCCAGCAGCCAAGGGCTGGGAAACACTGAAGCTTTCTTT.